The sequence of this TCR beta chain was determined in a study of cytotoxic CD8 clonotypes in ibrutinib-treated CLL. The study's findings and limits: Rare overall, public clonotypes shrank or held steady under therapy.

Comment on this clone: No antigen is known for it.

V dropped 2 bases and J dropped 5 bases, with 15 bases sitting between them. The CDR3 totals 15 residues. Looked up from germline, CDR1 is MNHNS and CDR2 is SASEGT. Method: immunoSEQ multiplex PCR; TCRdb's copy keeps in-frame clones and lacks some. Altogether 65,000 to 95,000 clones are present, roughly 86% being singletons, with the ten largest covering roughly 5.4%. The sequences come from PBMCs, collected before ibrutinib treatment. The chain joins TRBV6-1 to TRBJ1-1; no firm D call. This sequence originates from a human donor with chronic lymphocytic leukemia. CDR3: CASSEFWEWKTEAFF. The CDR3 DNA sequence: TGTGCCAGCAGTGAATTTTGGGAATGGAAAACTGAAGCTTTCTTT.